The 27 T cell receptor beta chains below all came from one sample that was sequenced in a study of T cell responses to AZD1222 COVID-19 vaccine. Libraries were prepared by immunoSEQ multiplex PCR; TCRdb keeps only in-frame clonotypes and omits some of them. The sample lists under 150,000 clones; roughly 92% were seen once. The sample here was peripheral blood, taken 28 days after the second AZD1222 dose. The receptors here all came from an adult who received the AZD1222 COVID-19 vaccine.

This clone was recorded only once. The chain's CDR3 is CASSGGTVNQPQHF. For the CDR3, the DNA is TGTGCCAGCAGCGGCGGGACGGTGAATCAGCCCCAGCATTTT. The chain recombines TRBV9 with TRBJ1-5, with D possibly being TRBD1 (5 bases). Per germline, CDR1 SGDLS and CDR2 YYNGEE. Between the trimmed V and J ends, which lost 3 bases and 4 bases, there was a span of 11 bases. The CDR3 covers 14 residues. Combining the CDR3 with reference TRBV9 and TRBJ1-5 gives the whole variable domain DSGVTQTPKHLITATGQRVTLRCSPRSGDLSVYWYQQSLDQGLQFLIQYYNGEERAKGNILERFSAQQFPDLHSELNLSSLELGDSALYFCASSGGTVNQPQHFGDGTRLSIL.

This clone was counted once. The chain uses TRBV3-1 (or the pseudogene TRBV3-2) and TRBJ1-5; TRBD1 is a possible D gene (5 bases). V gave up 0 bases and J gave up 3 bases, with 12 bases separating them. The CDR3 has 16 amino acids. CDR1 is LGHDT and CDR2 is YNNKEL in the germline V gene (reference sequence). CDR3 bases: TGTGCCAGCAGCCAAGATTGGGGGAGGCCCAATCAGCCCCAGCATTTT. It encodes CASSQDWGRPNQPQHF.

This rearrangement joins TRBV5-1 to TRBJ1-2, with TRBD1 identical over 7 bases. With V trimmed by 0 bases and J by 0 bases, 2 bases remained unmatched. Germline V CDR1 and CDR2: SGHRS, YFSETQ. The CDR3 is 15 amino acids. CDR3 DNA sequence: TGCGCCAGCAGCTTGGGACAGGGAGCTAACTATGGCTACACCTTC. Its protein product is CASSLGQGANYGYTF. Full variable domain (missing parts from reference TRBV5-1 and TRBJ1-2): KAGVTQTPRYLIKTRGQQVTLSCSPISGHRSVSWYQQTPGQGLQFLFEYFSETQRNKGNFPGRFSGRQFSNSRSEMNVSTLELGDSALYLCASSLGQGANYGYTFGSGTRLTVV.

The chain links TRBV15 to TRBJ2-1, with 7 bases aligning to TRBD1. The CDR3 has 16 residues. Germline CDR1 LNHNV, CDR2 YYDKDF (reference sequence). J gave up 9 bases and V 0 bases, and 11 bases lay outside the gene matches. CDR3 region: CATSRERDSQGFEQFF. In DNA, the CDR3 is TGTGCCACCAGCAGAGAAAGGGACAGTCAGGGATTTGAGCAGTTCTTC.

The CDR3 DNA is TGTGCCAGCAGCTTAGATGACGTCTCTCACACCAATGAGCAGTTCTTC. Protein product: CASSLDDVSHTNEQFF. This chain links TRBV7-3 with TRBJ2-1; D not resolved. The germline V and J ends were trimmed by 2 bases and 6 bases, with 17 bases remaining between them. The germline V gene encodes CDR1 SGHTA and CDR2 FQGTGA. The CDR3 extends over 16 amino acids.

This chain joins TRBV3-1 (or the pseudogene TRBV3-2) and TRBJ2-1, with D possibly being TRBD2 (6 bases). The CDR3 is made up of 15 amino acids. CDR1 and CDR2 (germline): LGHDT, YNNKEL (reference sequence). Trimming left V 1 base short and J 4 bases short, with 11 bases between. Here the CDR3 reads CASSQVTSIYNEQFF. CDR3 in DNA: TGTGCCAGCAGCCAAGTTACTAGCATTTACAATGAGCAGTTCTTC.

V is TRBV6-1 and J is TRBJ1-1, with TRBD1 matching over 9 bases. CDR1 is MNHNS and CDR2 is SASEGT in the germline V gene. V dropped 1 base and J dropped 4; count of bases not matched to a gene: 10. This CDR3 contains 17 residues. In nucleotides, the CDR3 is TGTGCCAGCAGTGAAGAGGGGACAGGGTCGGTGGTCACTGAAGCTTTCTTT. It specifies CASSEEGTGSVVTEAFF.

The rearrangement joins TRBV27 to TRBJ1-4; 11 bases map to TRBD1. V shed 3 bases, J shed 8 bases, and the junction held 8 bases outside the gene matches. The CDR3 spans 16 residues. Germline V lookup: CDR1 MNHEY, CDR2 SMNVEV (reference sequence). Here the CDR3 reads CASSFGTGGRWEKLFF. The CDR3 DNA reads TGTGCCAGCAGTTTCGGGACAGGGGGTAGATGGGAAAAACTGTTTTTT.

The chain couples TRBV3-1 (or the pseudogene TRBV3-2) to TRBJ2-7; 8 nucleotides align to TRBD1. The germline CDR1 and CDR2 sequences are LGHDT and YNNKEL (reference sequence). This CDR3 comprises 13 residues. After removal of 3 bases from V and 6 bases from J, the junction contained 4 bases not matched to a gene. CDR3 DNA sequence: TGTGCCAGCAGCCACTCGACAGGGGTCGAGCAGTACTTC. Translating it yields CASSHSTGVEQYF.

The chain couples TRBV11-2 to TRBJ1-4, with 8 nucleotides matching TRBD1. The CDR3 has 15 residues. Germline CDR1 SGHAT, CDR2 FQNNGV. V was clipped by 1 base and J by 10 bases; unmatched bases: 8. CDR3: CASSLVQGAGGKLFF. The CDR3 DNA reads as TGTGCCAGCAGCTTAGTTCAGGGGGCCGGGGGAAAACTGTTTTTT.

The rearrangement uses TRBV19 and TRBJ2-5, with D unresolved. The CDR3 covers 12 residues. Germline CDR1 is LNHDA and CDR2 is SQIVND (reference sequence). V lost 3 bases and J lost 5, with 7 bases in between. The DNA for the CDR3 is TGTGCCAGTAGTATGGATAGGGAGACCCAGTACTTC. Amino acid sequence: CASSMDRETQYF.

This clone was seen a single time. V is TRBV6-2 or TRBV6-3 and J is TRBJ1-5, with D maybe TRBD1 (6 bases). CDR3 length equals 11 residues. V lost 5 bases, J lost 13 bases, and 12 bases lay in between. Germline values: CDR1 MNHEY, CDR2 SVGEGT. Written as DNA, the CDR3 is TGTGCCAGCAGTCACGGGACAAAACAGCATTTT. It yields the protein CASSHGTKQHF.

CDR3 loop: CASSVGASTGELFF. The CDR3 DNA is TGTGCCAGCAGCGTAGGTGCCTCCACCGGGGAGCTGTTTTTT. The chain combines TRBV9 with TRBJ2-2; D is unclear. Germline lookup yields CDR1 SGDLS and CDR2 YYNGEE. This CDR3 is 14 amino acids long. Trimming removed 0 bases at V and 4 bases at J, with 7 bases between.

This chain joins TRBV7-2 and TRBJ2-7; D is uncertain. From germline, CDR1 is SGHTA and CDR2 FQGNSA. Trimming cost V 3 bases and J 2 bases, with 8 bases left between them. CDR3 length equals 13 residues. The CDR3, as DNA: TGTGCCAGCAGCTTGGGTGCTACCTACGAGCAGTACTTC. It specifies CASSLGATYEQYF.

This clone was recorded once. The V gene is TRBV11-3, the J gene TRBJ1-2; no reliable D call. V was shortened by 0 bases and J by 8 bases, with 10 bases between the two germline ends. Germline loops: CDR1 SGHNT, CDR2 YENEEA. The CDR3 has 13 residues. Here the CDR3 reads CASSLDRFGGYTF. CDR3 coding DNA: TGTGCCAGCAGCTTAGACAGGTTTGGAGGCTACACCTTC.

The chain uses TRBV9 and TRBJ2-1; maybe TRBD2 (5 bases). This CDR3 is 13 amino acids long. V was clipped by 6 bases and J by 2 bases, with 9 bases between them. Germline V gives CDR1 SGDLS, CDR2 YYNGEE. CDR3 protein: CASNSGPYNEQFF. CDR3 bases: TGTGCCAGCAACAGCGGACCCTACAATGAGCAGTTCTTC.

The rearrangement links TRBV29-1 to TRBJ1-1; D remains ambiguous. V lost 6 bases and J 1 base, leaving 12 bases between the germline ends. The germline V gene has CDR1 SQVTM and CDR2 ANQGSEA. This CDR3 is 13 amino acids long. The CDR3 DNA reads TGCAGCGTCCGGGATGGGGAGAACACTGAAGCTTTCTTT. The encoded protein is CSVRDGENTEAFF.

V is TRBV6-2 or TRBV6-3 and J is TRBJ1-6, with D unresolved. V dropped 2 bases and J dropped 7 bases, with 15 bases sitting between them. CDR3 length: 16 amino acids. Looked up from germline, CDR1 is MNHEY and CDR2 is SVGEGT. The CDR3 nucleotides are TGTGCCAGCAGTTACCAACTACCGGGTCAGAATTCACCCCTCCACTTT. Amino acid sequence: CASSYQLPGQNSPLHF.

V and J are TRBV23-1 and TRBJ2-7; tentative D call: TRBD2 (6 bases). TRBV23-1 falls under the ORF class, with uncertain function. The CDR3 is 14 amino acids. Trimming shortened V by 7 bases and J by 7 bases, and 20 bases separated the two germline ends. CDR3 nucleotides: TGCGCCAGCACTGGCGTATCGCGGGGCTGGGAGCAGTACTTC. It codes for CASTGVSRGWEQYF.

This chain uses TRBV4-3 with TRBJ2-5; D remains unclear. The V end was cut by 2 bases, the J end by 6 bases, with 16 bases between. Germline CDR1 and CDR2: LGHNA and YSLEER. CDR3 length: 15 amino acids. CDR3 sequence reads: CASSQSVAKRKTQYF. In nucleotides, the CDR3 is TGCGCCAGCAGCCAATCGGTAGCCAAAAGGAAGACCCAGTACTTC.

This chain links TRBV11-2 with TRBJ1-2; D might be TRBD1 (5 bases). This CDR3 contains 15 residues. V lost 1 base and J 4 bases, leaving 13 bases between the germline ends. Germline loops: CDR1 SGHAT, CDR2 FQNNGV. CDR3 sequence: CASSLGQQLSYGYTF. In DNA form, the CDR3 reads TGTGCCAGCAGCTTAGGACAGCAACTTTCCTATGGCTACACCTTC.

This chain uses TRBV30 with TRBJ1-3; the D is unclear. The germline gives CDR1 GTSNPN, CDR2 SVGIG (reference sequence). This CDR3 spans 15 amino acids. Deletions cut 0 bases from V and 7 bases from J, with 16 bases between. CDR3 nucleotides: TGTGCCTGGAGTGTACTCGATTTAGGGTTGAACACCATATATTTT. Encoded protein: CAWSVLDLGLNTIYF.

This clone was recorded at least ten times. For the CDR3, the DNA is TGTGCCAGCAGTTTAAAAGGACCCGATGGGGAAAAACTGTTTTTT. This codes for CASSLKGPDGEKLFF. The V call is TRBV27, the J call TRBJ1-4; D is uncertain. This CDR3 region has 15 residues. Looked up from germline, CDR1 is MNHEY and CDR2 is SMNVEV (reference sequence). V was cut by 2 bases and J by 8 bases, with 15 bases left in between.

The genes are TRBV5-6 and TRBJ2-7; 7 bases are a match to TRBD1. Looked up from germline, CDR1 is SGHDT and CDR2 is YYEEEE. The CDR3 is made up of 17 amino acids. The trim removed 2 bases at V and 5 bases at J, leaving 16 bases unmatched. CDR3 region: CASSFLGQAQVVDEQYF. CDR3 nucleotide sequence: TGTGCCAGCAGCTTCTTAGGACAGGCCCAGGTAGTCGACGAGCAGTACTTC.

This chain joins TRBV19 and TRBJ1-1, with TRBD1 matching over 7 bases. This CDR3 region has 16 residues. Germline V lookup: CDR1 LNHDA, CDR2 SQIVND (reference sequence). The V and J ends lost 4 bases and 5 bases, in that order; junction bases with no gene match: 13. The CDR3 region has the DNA TGTGCCAGTAGTAATACTATGACAGGGCGGCGGACTGAAGCTTTCTTT. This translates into CASSNTMTGRRTEAFF.

CDR3 sequence: CASSLAGRGETQYF. CDR3 bases: TGTGCCAGCAGCCTCGCCGGTCGGGGGGAGACCCAGTACTTC. The V and J genes are TRBV11-2 and TRBJ2-5, with D perhaps matching TRBD2 (6 bases). Trimming took 5 bases from V and 5 from J, leaving 15 bases between them. Per the germline V gene, CDR1 is SGHAT and CDR2 is FQNNGV. The CDR3 totals 14 residues.

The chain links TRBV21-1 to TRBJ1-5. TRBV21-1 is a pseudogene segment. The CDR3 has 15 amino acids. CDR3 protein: CASSKETGSNQPQHF. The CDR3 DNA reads TGTGCCAGCAGCAAAGAGACGGGGAGCAATCAGCCCCAGCATTTT.